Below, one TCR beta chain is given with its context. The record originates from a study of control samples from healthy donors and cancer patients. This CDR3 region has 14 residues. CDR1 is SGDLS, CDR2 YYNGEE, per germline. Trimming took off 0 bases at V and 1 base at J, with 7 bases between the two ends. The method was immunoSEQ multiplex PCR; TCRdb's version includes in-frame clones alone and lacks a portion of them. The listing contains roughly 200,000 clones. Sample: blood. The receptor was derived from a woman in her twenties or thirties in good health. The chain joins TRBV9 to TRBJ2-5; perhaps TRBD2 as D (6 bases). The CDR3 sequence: CASSVGGVQETQYF. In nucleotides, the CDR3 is TGTGCCAGCAGCGTAGGGGGGGTCCAAGAGACCCAGTACTTC.